Following are 12 T cell receptor beta chains from one sample sequenced in a study of blood T cell repertoires in COVID-19. This table comes from immunoSEQ multiplex PCR, and its TCRdb copy is limited to in-frame clones, with some not included. The repertoire includes around 160,000 clones, approximately 86% of them detected once, and about 8.2% sits in the top ten. The sample was peripheral blood. The origin of the receptors is a man aged 60 to 69 with acute or convalescent COVID-19.

The chain carries TRBV27 and TRBJ1-1; D remains ambiguous. V lost 6 bases to trimming and J lost 3 bases, with 11 bases between them. The length of the CDR3 is 13 residues. Germline V gene data show CDR1 as MNHEY and CDR2 as SMNVEV (reference sequence). DNA for the CDR3: TGTGCCAGCAGGTACGACACGTACACTGAAGCTTTCTTT. Amino acids: CASRYDTYTEAFF.

The chain couples TRBV4-1 to TRBJ1-3; 8 bases align to TRBD1. The CDR3 extends over 15 amino acids. Trimming cost V 2 bases and J 4 bases; bases outside gene matches: 4. Germline-derived CDR1 and CDR2 are MGHRA and YSYEKL. CDR3 coding DNA: TGCGCCAGCAGCCAACAGGGGGCAGGAGGAAACACCATATATTTT. Encoded protein: CASSQQGAGGNTIYF.

This chain links TRBV29-1 with TRBJ1-4; a possible D gene is TRBD1 (6 bases). Germline V CDR1 and CDR2: SQVTM, ANQGSEA. The CDR3 runs to 12 residues. Between the trimmed V and J ends, which lost 8 bases and 11 bases, there was a span of 18 bases. The CDR3 loop reads CSSLKGEGKLFF. CDR3 DNA sequence: TGCAGCTCCCTAAAGGGGGAGGGGAAACTGTTTTTT. The variable domain in full, completed from reference TRBV29-1 and TRBJ1-4, reads SAVISQKPSRDICQRGTSLTIQCQVDSQVTMMFWYRQQPGQSLTLIATANQGSEATYESGFVIDKFPISRPNLTFSTLTVSNMSPEDSSIYLCSSLKGEGKLFFGSGTQLSVL.

The rearrangement links TRBV19 to TRBJ2-7, with TRBD2 as a possible D gene (6 bases). The CDR3 spans 14 residues. V was trimmed by 3 bases and J by 4 bases, leaving 13 bases between them. CDR1 LNHDA and CDR2 SQIVND come from the germline V gene (reference sequence). The DNA of the CDR3 is TGTGCCAGTAGTATTACCAGCCGGGGGTACGAGCAGTACTTC. This translates into CASSITSRGYEQYF.

The chain carries TRBV28 and TRBJ1-2; D gene unclear. V was trimmed by 6 bases and J by 7 bases, leaving 12 bases between them. CDR1 MDHEN and CDR2 SYDVKM come from the germline V gene. The CDR3 sequence is 12 residues long. Here the CDR3 reads CASSPRAGGYTF. The DNA of the CDR3 is TGTGCCAGCAGCCCTCGTGCGGGTGGCTACACCTTC.

This sequence joins TRBV6-1 and TRBJ2-3; 8 positions match TRBD2. Germline CDR1 reads MNHNS; CDR2 reads SASEGT. J gave up 2 bases and V 4 bases, and 8 bases lay outside the gene matches. The CDR3 runs 16 residues. The CDR3 bases are TGTGCCAGCAGTGGTTGGGCGGGAGGCGACACAGATACGCAGTATTTT. Protein product: CASSGWAGGDTDTQYF.

The V call is TRBV11-2, the J call TRBJ2-7; 13 nucleotides line up with TRBD2. Germline V gives CDR1 SGHAT, CDR2 FQNNGV. With V trimmed by 5 bases and J by 2 bases, 6 bases remained unmatched. The CDR3 is 16 residues long. The DNA for the CDR3 is TGTGCCAGCAGCGTCGGGACTAGCGGGGTGGCCTACGAGCAGTACTTC. Translation gives CASSVGTSGVAYEQYF. The full variable domain, in which reference TRBV11-2 and TRBJ2-7 provide the parts outside the CDR3, is EAGVAQSPRYKIIEKRQSVAFWCNPISGHATLYWYQQILGQGPKLLIQFQNNGVVDDSQLPKDRFSAERLKGVDSTLKIQPAKLEDSAVYLCASSVGTSGVAYEQYFGPGTRLTVT.

The chain has TRBV2 and TRBJ1-6; D gene uncertain. The CDR3 runs 13 residues. Trimming shortened V by 6 bases and J by 6 bases, and 9 bases separated the two germline ends. Germline V gene lookup returns CDR1 SNHLY and CDR2 FYNNEI. CDR3 DNA sequence: TGTGCCAGCAGGTCCGGGATTAATTCACCCCTCCACTTT. This codes for CASRSGINSPLHF.

This rearrangement joins TRBV29-1 to TRBJ2-2; D gene ambiguous. Germline lookup yields CDR1 SQVTM and CDR2 ANQGSEA. Trimming stripped 3 bases from V and 1 base from J, with 9 bases between. The CDR3 is 14 amino acids. The CDR3 nucleotides read TGCAGCGTTGATTGGTACGGGAACACCGGGGAGCTGTTTTTT. Amino acid sequence: CSVDWYGNTGELFF.

The chain links TRBV11-2 to TRBJ2-1; TRBD2 matches 8 bases. The CDR3 length is 16 residues. In germline, CDR1 is SGHAT, CDR2 FQNNGV. V shed 4 bases and J 2 bases; nucleotides not matched to a gene: 7. The CDR3 DNA follows: TGTGCCAGCAGCTCCTTTGCGGGAGGTGCCTACAATGAGCAGTTCTTC. Translated, it gives CASSSFAGGAYNEQFF.

The chain links TRBV19 to TRBJ1-1, with a possible D match to TRBD1 (6 bases). V lost 7 bases to trimming and J lost 1 base, with 13 bases between them. Germline-derived CDR1 and CDR2 are LNHDA and SQIVND (reference sequence). There are 14 residues in the CDR3. CDR3 in DNA: TGTGCCAGTATGCGGGGGGCAGCGAACACTGAAGCTTTCTTT. Protein: CASMRGAANTEAFF.

The V gene is TRBV2, the J gene TRBJ2-7, with 8 bases identical to TRBD2. Losses at the gene ends were 7 bases for V and 7 bases for J; bases not matched to a gene: 9. CDR3 size: 13 residues. Germline V gene data show CDR1 as SNHLY and CDR2 as FYNNEI. The CDR3 coding sequence is TGTGCCAGCAAGGCGGGAGGCCCTTTGGAGCAGTACTTC. Amino acids: CASKAGGPLEQYF.